This TCR beta chain originates from a study of post-analysis software for immune sequencing data. Overall study: Relapsing-remitting, secondary progressive and progressive-relapsing multiple sclerosis courses were included.

This clonotype occurred a few times. Its specificity is not known. TCR beta libraries were prepared from cDNA with unique molecular identifiers. TCRdb re-called the PCR reads through MiXCR, storing one row per CDR3 protein. The repertoire holds about 170,000 distinct CDR3 sequences, with 30% as singletons. General study results and limits: The five TRBV segments detected at higher frequency in patients than in controls included TRBV5-6, TRBV5-1 and TRBV20-1. Versus controls, multiple sclerosis patients showed significantly lower diversity (normalized Chao1).

The germline CDR1 and CDR2 sequences are DFQATT and SNEGSKA (reference sequence). V lost 4 bases, J lost 6 bases, and 12 bases lay in between. The CDR3 length is 12 residues. The receptor's source is a girl aged 10 to 17 with multiple sclerosis. Sample: blood. This chain connects TRBV20-1 to TRBJ1-1; maybe TRBD1 (6 bases). The CDR3 loop reads CSAIQGPAEAFF. For the CDR3, the DNA is TGCAGTGCTATACAGGGACCCGCTGAAGCTTTCTTT.